This T cell receptor beta chain came from a study of shared clonotypes between healthy human individuals. Points from the study as a whole: Only blood was sampled; tissue repertoires likely differ.

Germline CDR1 SNHLY, CDR2 FYNNEI. The CDR3 runs to 15 residues. V was clipped by 6 bases and J by 2 bases, with 17 bases between them. Remarks on this clone: Its antigen is not known.

Assay used: immunoSEQ multiplex PCR; TCRdb lists only in-frame clones, some missing. The sample yields a few million clones, 85% to 95% seen once. The rearrangement joins TRBV2 to TRBJ2-7; D not resolved. Sequencing was carried out using naive CD4+ T cells from PBMCs. The sample's subset: CD45RA+ positively selected. This clonotype was sampled from a man aged 18 to 29 in good health. Some clones in this sample may be carry-over from other donors' samples. The CDR3, as DNA: TGTGCCAGCAGCCAAACTCAACACCTAGCCTACGAGCAGTACTTC. As protein: CASSQTQHLAYEQYF.